This T cell receptor beta chain originates from a study of shared clonotypes between healthy human individuals. Study-wide points: Four donors shared roughly 5% of their naive CD4 clonotypes. Owing to a small donor count, the genetic and exposure-history diversity represented was limited.

Across several immunoSEQ plates, the genomic DNA of each subset was split evenly. An approximately 210 ng quantity of DNA, 32,000 or so T cell genomes, went into the sorted-subset replicate PCRs. Sequenced by immunoSEQ multiplex PCR; TCRdb stores in-frame clones only, minus some. Of roughly 600,000 clones listed, nearly 98% are singletons. Trimming removed 5 bases from V and 1 base from J, with 15 bases in between. The CDR3 is 15 amino acids. Per the germline V gene, CDR1 is SGHAT and CDR2 is FQNNGV. As defined, naive CD8 cells were CD45RO-negative and positively selected for CCR7, with terminally differentiated effector memory CD45RA+ cells excluded. In regard to this clone: Its antigen is unknown.

The genes are TRBV11-2 and TRBJ2-7; D gene unclear. This TCR derives from a man younger than 45 in good health. The sequencing input was naive CD8+ T cells sorted from blood. The DNA of the CDR3 is TGTGCCAGCAGCACCGACCTGGACCAATCCTACGAGCAGTACTTC. It yields the protein CASSTDLDQSYEQYF. Using reference TRBV11-2 and TRBJ2-7 for the parts outside the CDR3, the full variable domain is EAGVAQSPRYKIIEKRQSVAFWCNPISGHATLYWYQQILGQGPKLLIQFQNNGVVDDSQLPKDRFSAERLKGVDSTLKIQPAKLEDSAVYLCASSTDLDQSYEQYFGPGTRLTVT.